The 3 T cell receptor beta chains given below trace back to one sample, sequenced in a study of beta chain features in type 1 diabetes. The investigators reverse transcribed all of the isolated RNA, so they sequenced expressed TCRB transcripts. Only in-frame clones appear in the TCRdb table, and some are missing; sequencing was by immunoSEQ multiplex PCR. The table lists some 190,000 clones, around 8% of them singletons. Their specific antigens are unknown. Study-wide results and caveats: Among all four CD4+ subsets, Type 1 diabetes patients had TCRB CDR3s that were moderately but significantly shorter.

The sample consisted of central memory CD4+ T cells from blood. Source of these receptors: a woman aged 40 to 49 with type 1 diabetes.

V gene TRBV4-3 combines with J gene TRBJ1-2; tentatively, D is TRBD1 (6 bases). Trimming stripped 3 bases from V and 7 bases from J, with 18 bases between. Looked up from germline, CDR1 is LGHNA and CDR2 is YSLEER. The CDR3 covers 15 residues. CDR3 in amino acids: CASSQGQGSSGGYTF. The CDR3 DNA sequence: TGCGCCAGCAGCCAGGGTCAGGGGAGTTCGGGTGGCTACACCTTC.

V usage is TRBV29-1 and J usage is TRBJ1-1; a weak D match, TRBD1 (6 bases). This CDR3 contains 14 residues. V was trimmed by 3 bases and J by 0 bases, leaving 11 bases between them. Germline CDR1 SQVTM, CDR2 ANQGSEA. Written as DNA, the CDR3 is TGCAGCGTTGAGAGACAGGCGGTGAACACTGAAGCTTTCTTT. Translated: CSVERQAVNTEAFF.

This clone came up a few times. The rearrangement uses TRBV27 and TRBJ2-3; TRBD2 matches 8 bases. Per the germline V gene, CDR1 is MNHEY and CDR2 is SMNVEV (reference sequence). This CDR3 region has 15 residues. With 3 bases clipped from V and 1 base from J, the junction kept 3 bases outside the gene matches. CDR3 residues: CASSFGRGGTDTQYF. The CDR3 coding sequence is TGTGCCAGCAGTTTTGGGCGGGGGGGCACAGATACGCAGTATTTT.